A single sample gave rise to the 10 T cell receptor beta chains below, sequenced in a study of radiotherapy plus CTLA-4 blockade in lung cancer. Method: immunoSEQ multiplex PCR; TCRdb's copy keeps in-frame clones and lacks some. The top ten clones hold about 3% of a sample with more than 75,000 clones, approximately 72% of them seen once. The sequencing here drew on peripheral blood, taken from a patient treated with radiotherapy plus ipilimumab. The receptors were sampled from a human donor with non-small cell lung cancer who had a partial response to radiotherapy plus ipilimumab. Some clones in this sample may be carry-over from other donors' samples.

The chain uses TRBV7-8 and TRBJ2-7; the D gene is possibly TRBD2 (5 bases). The CDR3 is 15 amino acids. Trimming removed 1 base at V and 7 bases at J, with 17 bases between. CDR1 SGHVS and CDR2 FQNEAQ come from the germline V gene. The CDR3 loop reads CASSLGWTTRGEQYF. The CDR3 DNA sequence: TGTGCCAGCAGCTTAGGATGGACCACCCGGGGTGAGCAGTACTTC.

The V and J genes are TRBV19 and TRBJ2-3; unclear D gene. The CDR3 has 13 residues. Looked up from germline, CDR1 is LNHDA and CDR2 is SQIVND (reference sequence). Trimming left V 5 bases short and J 2 bases short, with 8 bases between. CDR3 protein: CASSVRDTDTQYF. CDR3 in DNA: TGTGCCAGTAGTGTACGAGACACAGATACGCAGTATTTT.

V and J are TRBV4-1 and TRBJ1-1, with 8 bases identical to TRBD1. Per germline, CDR1 MGHRA and CDR2 YSYEKL. The CDR3 has 15 residues. Trimming cost V 1 base and J 1 base; bases outside gene matches: 2. CDR3 coding DNA: TGCGCCAGCAGCCAAGCAGGGGGCCCGAACACTGAAGCTTTCTTT. Translation gives CASSQAGGPNTEAFF.

The CDR3: CSVEVDFGLEQYF. The DNA for the CDR3 is TGCAGCGTTGAAGTGGACTTTGGGCTCGAGCAGTACTTC. This chain connects TRBV29-1 to TRBJ2-7; maybe TRBD2 (5 bases). This CDR3 contains 13 residues. V was clipped by 1 base and J by 6 bases, with 13 bases between them. Per the germline V gene, CDR1 is SQVTM and CDR2 is ANQGSEA.

The chain carries TRBV6-5 and TRBJ2-7, with a weak D call TRBD1 (5 bases). The V gene lost 2 bases and the J gene lost 2 bases, with 16 bases spanning the gap. This CDR3 comprises 16 residues. Per germline, CDR1 MNHEY and CDR2 SVGAGI. This CDR3 reads CASSYTSRGLPYEQYF. Here the CDR3 DNA reads TGTGCCAGCAGTTACACCTCTAGGGGTCTCCCCTACGAGCAGTACTTC.

The J gene is TRBJ2-3, the V gene TRBV28; D is unclear. V lost 6 bases, J lost 0 bases, and 4 bases lay in between. Germline V gene sequence: CDR1 MDHEN, CDR2 SYDVKM. CDR3 size: 12 residues. This CDR3 is CASSLSTDTQYF. CDR3 nucleotides: TGTGCCAGCAGCCTTAGCACAGATACGCAGTATTTT.

This chain connects TRBV28 to TRBJ1-2; 9 bases line up with TRBD1. CDR1 MDHEN and CDR2 SYDVKM come from the germline V gene. The ends lost 10 bases at V and 5 bases at J; junction bases unmatched: 14. This CDR3 is 15 amino acids long. CDR3 amino acids: CATEPRGTGFYGYTF. The CDR3 nucleotides read TGTGCCACCGAACCCAGGGGGACAGGGTTTTATGGCTACACCTTC.

The rearrangement links TRBV6-6 to TRBJ1-1; TRBD1 matches 8 bases. This CDR3 is built from 14 residues. V was clipped by 6 bases and J by 0 bases; unmatched bases: 3. The germline V gene encodes CDR1 MNHNY and CDR2 SVGAGI (reference sequence). DNA of the CDR3: TGTGCCAGCAGGGCGGGACAGGTGAACACTGAAGCTTTCTTT. Protein: CASRAGQVNTEAFF.

This clone was detected only a few times. V usage is TRBV10-1 and J usage is TRBJ2-7, with D unresolved. The CDR3 length is 13 residues. Between the trimmed V and J ends, which lost 10 bases and 3 bases, there was a span of 16 bases. Looked up from germline, CDR1 is WNHNN and CDR2 is SYGVQD (reference sequence). Here the CDR3 reads CATSRPPGYEQYF. CDR3 nucleotide sequence: TGCGCCACCTCTCGGCCGCCGGGCTACGAGCAGTACTTC.

V gene TRBV7-9 combines with J gene TRBJ2-1, with 7 positions matching TRBD1. This CDR3 is built from 15 residues. CDR1 is SEHNR, CDR2 FQNEAQ, per germline (reference sequence). J gave up 9 bases and V 8 bases, and 16 bases lay outside the gene matches. The CDR3 bases are TGTGCCAGCCGTAGCACAGGGGCCCCAGCAGGTGAGCAGTTCTTC. This codes for CASRSTGAPAGEQFF.